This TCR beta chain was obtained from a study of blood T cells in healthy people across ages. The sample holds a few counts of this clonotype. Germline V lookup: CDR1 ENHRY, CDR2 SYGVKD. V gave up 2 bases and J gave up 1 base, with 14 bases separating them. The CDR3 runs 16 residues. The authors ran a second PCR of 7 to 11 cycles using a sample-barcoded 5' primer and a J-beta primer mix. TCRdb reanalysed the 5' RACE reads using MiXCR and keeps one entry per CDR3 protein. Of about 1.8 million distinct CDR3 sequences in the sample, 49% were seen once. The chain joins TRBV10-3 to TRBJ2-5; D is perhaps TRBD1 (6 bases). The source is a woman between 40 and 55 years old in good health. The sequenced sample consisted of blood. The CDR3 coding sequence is TGTGCCATCAGTGAGGGACAGCTAAGGTTCCAAGAGACCCAGTACTTC. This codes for CAISEGQLRFQETQYF.